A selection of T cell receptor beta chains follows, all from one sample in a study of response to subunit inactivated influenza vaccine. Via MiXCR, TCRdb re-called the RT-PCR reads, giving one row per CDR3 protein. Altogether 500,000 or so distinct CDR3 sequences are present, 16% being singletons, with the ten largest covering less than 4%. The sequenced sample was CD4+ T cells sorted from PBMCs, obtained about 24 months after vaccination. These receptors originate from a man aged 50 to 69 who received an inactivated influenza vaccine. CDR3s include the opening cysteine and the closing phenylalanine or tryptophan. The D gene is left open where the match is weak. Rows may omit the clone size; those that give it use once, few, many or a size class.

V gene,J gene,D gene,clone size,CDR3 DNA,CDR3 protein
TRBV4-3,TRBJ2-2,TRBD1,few,TGCGCCAGCAGCCAAGATCAGGGGGCTCGAGGGGAGCTGTTTTTT,CASSQDQGARGELFF
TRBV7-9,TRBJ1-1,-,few,TGTGCCAGCAGCTCTGACTTGACCAGGGGCACTGAAGCTTTCTTT,CASSSDLTRGTEAFF
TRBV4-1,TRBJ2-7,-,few,TGCGCCAGCAGCCAAGATCAAGGGGGATACGAGCAGTACTTC,CASSQDQGGYEQYF
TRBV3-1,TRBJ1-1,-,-,TGTGCCAGCAGCCAAGACATGGACACTGAAGCTTTCTTT,CASSQDMDTEAFF
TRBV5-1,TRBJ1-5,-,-,TGCGCCAGCAGCTTGGAAGTCGGGGGCCAGCCCCAGCATTTT,CASSLEVGGQPQHF
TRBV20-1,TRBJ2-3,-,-,TGCAGTGCTAAGGGGGGGACAGTGATGGATACGCAGTATTTT,CSAKGGTVMDTQYF
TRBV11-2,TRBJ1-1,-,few,TGTGCCAGCAGCCCGGGAAAGCGGAACACTGAAGCTTTCTTT,CASSPGKRNTEAFF
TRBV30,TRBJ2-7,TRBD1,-,TGTGCCTGGGAAACCGGGACAGGGTACGAGCAGTACTTC,CAWETGTGYEQYF
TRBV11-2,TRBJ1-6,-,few,TGTGCCAGCAGCCGCCCAGACGTTTCACCCCTCCACTTT,CASSRPDVSPLHF
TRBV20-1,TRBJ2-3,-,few,TGCAGTGCTAGCGGGACCGGAAGCACAGATACGCAGTATTTT,CSASGTGSTDTQYF
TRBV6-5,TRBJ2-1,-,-,TGTGCCAGCAGTTCCACTAGTCACAATGAGCAGTTCTTC,CASSSTSHNEQFF
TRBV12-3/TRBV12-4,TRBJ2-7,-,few,TGTGCCAGCAGTTTGGGGATGGGACACGAGCAGTACTTC,CASSLGMGHEQYF
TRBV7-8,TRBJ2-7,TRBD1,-,TGTCCCAGCAGCTTAAGCCGGGACAGAGCCTACGAGCAGTACTTC,CPSSLSRDRAYEQYF
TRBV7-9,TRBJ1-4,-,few,TGTGCCAGCAGCTCCTCCAGGAGGGAAAAACTGTTTTTT,CASSSSRREKLFF
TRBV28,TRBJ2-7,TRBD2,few,TGTGCCAGCAGTGAGACTAGCGGGAGTACCTACGAGCAGTACTTC,CASSETSGSTYEQYF
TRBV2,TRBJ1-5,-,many,TGTGCCAGCCATGGGGCCCGAAGTAGCAATCAGCCCCAGCATTTT,CASHGARSSNQPQHF
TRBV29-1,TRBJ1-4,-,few,TGCAGCGTTGAAACAGGGAGAAGTGAAAAACTGTTTTTT,CSVETGRSEKLFF
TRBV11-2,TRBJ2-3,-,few,TGTGCCAGCAGTTTCAGCATTGGCACAGATACGCAGTATTTT,CASSFSIGTDTQYF
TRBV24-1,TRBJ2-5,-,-,TGTGCCACCAGTGATTCGGTTTGGGGTAGAGAGACCCAGTACTTC,CATSDSVWGRETQYF
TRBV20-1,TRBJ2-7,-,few,TGCAGTGCTGGGACTCAGGTCGACGAGCAGTACTTC,CSAGTQVDEQYF
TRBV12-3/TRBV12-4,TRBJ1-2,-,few,TGTGCCAGCACCCTCAGGAACCTATATGGCTACACCTTC,CASTLRNLYGYTF
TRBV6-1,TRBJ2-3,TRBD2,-,TGTGCCAGCAGTGTCGGATACGCGGGAGAGGACACAGATACGCAGTATTTT,CASSVGYAGEDTDTQYF
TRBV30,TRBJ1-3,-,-,TGTGCCTGGAGTTTTGGAAACACCATATATTTT,CAWSFGNTIYF
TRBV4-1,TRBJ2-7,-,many,TGCGCCAGCAGCCAAGATCTCGTCACTGCGAGCTCCTACGAGCAGTACTTC,CASSQDLVTASSYEQYF
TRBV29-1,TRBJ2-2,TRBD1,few,TGCAGCGTGTTTACAGGGGGCAACACCGGGGAGCTGTTTTTT,CSVFTGGNTGELFF
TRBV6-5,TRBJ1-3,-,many,TGTGCCAGCAGCCGAACAGGGAGCGGTGGAAACACCATATATTTT,CASSRTGSGGNTIYF
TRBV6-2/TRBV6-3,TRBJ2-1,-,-,TGTGCCAGCAGTTACTCGTCGACTCCAGGGATGTTCTTC,CASSYSSTPGMFF
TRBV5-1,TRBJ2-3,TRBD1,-,TGCGCCAGCAGCTCTCCGGACAGGGATCCACTTTCGCCTAGCACAGATACGCAGTATTTT,CASSSPDRDPLSPSTDTQYF
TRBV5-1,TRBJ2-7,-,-,TGCGCCAGCAGCCCCTACCGACAGTCTACGGGGGAGCAGTACTTC,CASSPYRQSTGEQYF